Below are 10 T cell receptor beta chains sequenced from a single sample in a study of human T cells and chemical hapten exposure. TCRdb used MiXCR to reprocess the RACE reads, holding one entry per CDR3 protein. The sample yields some 170,000 distinct CDR3 sequences, 28% seen once. Time point: patch test 3, about 24 weeks after DPC sensitization. Treatment of the sample: therapeutic diphenylcyclopropenone sensitization with weekly scalp DPC. The source was whole blood, collected in connection with sensitization to the hapten diphenylcyclopropenone (DPC). The receptors stem from a woman aged 18-29 years with alopecia areata. Some clones in this sample may be carry-over from other donors' samples.

This clonotype has ten or more counts. CDR3 DNA sequence: TGTGCCACCAGTGATTTGTGGGACAGGGGATCAAAGACCCAGTACTTC. Protein product: CATSDLWDRGSKTQYF. This sequence joins TRBV24-1 and TRBJ2-5, with 10 bases aligning to TRBD1. Germline V gene data show CDR1 as KGHDR and CDR2 as SFDVKD. The CDR3 is 16 residues long. Germline trimming cut 0 bases from V and 6 bases from J; bases unmatched to any gene: 6.

This clonotype was seen only a few times. This chain joins TRBV24-1 and TRBJ2-2; 7 bases are a match to TRBD2. The germline V gene encodes CDR1 KGHDR and CDR2 SFDVKD. The ends lost 3 bases at V and 4 bases at J; junction bases unmatched: 10. The CDR3 runs to 17 residues. The CDR3 bases are TGTGCCACCAGTGATCCCCAGGGAGGGGCGGGCACCGGGGAGCTGTTTTTT. Its protein product is CATSDPQGGAGTGELFF.

The V gene is TRBV6-1, the J gene TRBJ2-1; D uncertain. V was trimmed by 4 bases and J by 8 bases, leaving 21 bases between them. The CDR3 has 16 amino acids. Germline V gene data show CDR1 as MNHNS and CDR2 as SASEGT. CDR3 sequence: CASSASGSSFLDEQFF. The CDR3 nucleotides read TGTGCCAGCAGTGCCTCCGGGTCTTCCTTCCTGGATGAGCAGTTCTTC.

The rearrangement joins TRBV7-9 to TRBJ2-3, with D unclear. In germline, CDR1 is SEHNR, CDR2 FQNEAQ (reference sequence). The length of the CDR3 is 14 residues. V lost 5 bases and J 6 bases, leaving 15 bases between the germline ends. The CDR3: CASSIGPPEDTQYF. The CDR3 DNA reads as TGTGCCAGCAGCATAGGGCCACCCGAGGATACGCAGTATTTT.

This clonotype occurred a few times. The DNA of the CDR3 is TGTGCCAGCAGGTCAACAGGGGGCGGTTTGGAGACCCAGTACTTC. It specifies CASRSTGGGLETQYF. The gene calls are TRBV12-3 or TRBV12-4 and TRBJ2-5; 9 bases are a match to TRBD1. This CDR3 region has 15 residues. The trim removed 6 bases at V and 5 bases at J, leaving 10 bases unmatched.

The chain recombines TRBV7-3 with TRBJ1-4, with TRBD1 matching over 7 bases. The germline V gene encodes CDR1 SGHTA and CDR2 FQGTGA. The CDR3 extends over 15 amino acids. V was pared by 5 bases and J by 6 bases, with 9 bases of the junction left unmatched. Written as DNA, the CDR3 is TGTGCCAGCAGCGTAGGGGGCAGGAAAGATGAAAAACTGTTTTTT. Amino acid sequence: CASSVGGRKDEKLFF.

The chain employs TRBV5-5 and TRBJ1-4; possibly TRBD1 for D (6 bases). CDR3 size: 14 residues. CDR1 and CDR2 (germline): SGHKS, YYEKEE (reference sequence). Trimming stripped 0 bases from V and 10 bases from J, with 13 bases between. The CDR3 bases are TGTGCCAGCAGCTTGGAACAGGGAGGAGTAAAACTGTTTTTT. Translated: CASSLEQGGVKLFF.

The chain couples TRBV29-1 to TRBJ1-2; the D is unclear. CDR3 length: 15 residues. Germline assignment: CDR1 SQVTM and CDR2 ANQGSEA. The V end lost 6 bases, the J end lost 3 bases, and 20 bases lay between the germline ends. CDR3 protein: CSVPREGSGYYGYTF. CDR3 in DNA: TGCAGCGTCCCCAGAGAGGGCTCGGGTTACTATGGCTACACCTTC.

This clonotype has only a few counts. The CDR3 coding sequence is TGTGCCAGCAGCTTAGATCAAACATGGCAAGAGACCCAGTACTTC. Translated: CASSLDQTWQETQYF. The chain recombines TRBV7-2 with TRBJ2-5; no clear D. In germline, CDR1 is SGHTA, CDR2 FQGNSA. The CDR3 runs to 15 residues. V lost 1 base and J lost 2, with 11 bases in between.

This clonotype has just a few counts. V and J are TRBV5-1 and TRBJ2-1, with D unresolved. The germline gives CDR1 SGHRS, CDR2 YFSETQ. V shed 6 bases and J shed 7 bases, with 8 bases lying between them. CDR3 length: 11 amino acids. The CDR3 is CASKLNNEQFF. The CDR3 coding sequence is TGCGCCAGCAAATTAAATAATGAGCAGTTCTTC.